The clone carrying this TCR beta chain was detected only a few times. Its antigen is unidentified. A read error is possible here, since a much larger clone lies one base away. Sequencing of dividing CFSE-low cells from the MLR defined alloreactive TCRbeta sequences. The source of the sample is a study of T cell clones after liver transplantation. Across the study: Samples came from ITN030ST, which attempted immunosuppression withdrawal within 2 years of liver transplantation. HCV positivity affected three of eight recipients; the rest lacked autoimmune or viral indications. Pre-transplant mixed lymphocyte reactions yielded third-party-reactive TCRbeta sequences as comparators for graft-donor-reactive sequences. Study-level points and caveats: Circulating graft-donor-reactive CD4 TCRbeta sequences fell significantly post-transplant in 5 of 8 subjects.

Per the germline V gene, CDR1 is LGHNA and CDR2 is YNFKEQ. The CDR3 length is 16 residues. V lost 3 bases and J lost 2, with 17 bases in between. Sequencing used immunoSEQ multiplex PCR; TCRdb keeps in-frame clones, though not all of them. The sample lists approximately 5,500 clones; around 30% were seen once. This TCR was recovered from a human patient who received a liver transplant. The graft donor may have given rise to some T cells. Material: CD4+ T cells from cultured PBMCs. The gene calls are TRBV4-2 and TRBJ2-7; a weak D match, TRBD2 (6 bases). The CDR3 loop is CASSQPLAPRPYEQYF. The CDR3, as DNA: TGTGCCAGCAGCCAGCCCCTAGCGCCACGTCCCTACGAGCAGTACTTC.